This is a list of T cell receptor beta chains from one sample in a study of T cell responses to AZD1222 COVID-19 vaccine. Libraries were prepared by immunoSEQ multiplex PCR; TCRdb keeps only in-frame clonotypes and omits some of them. The data contain tens of thousands of clones, roughly 93% of them singletons. The sequencing used peripheral blood, collected on day 0 of AZD1222 vaccination. Every receptor here comes from an adult in good health. The CDR3 runs from the conserved cysteine through the conserved F or W. The order of the fields is J gene, clone size, V gene, CDR3 length, D gene, CDR3 protein, CDR3 DNA. The D gene is left open where the match is weak. Size is stated for part of the rows, as once, few or many counts, or as a class when the clone is expanded.

>TRBJ2-5|once|TRBV24-1|15|.
CATSDFGQGQETQYF
TGTGCCACCAGTGATTTCGGGCAAGGGCAAGAGACCCAGTACTTC
>TRBJ1-1|.|TRBV7-9|14|.
CASSPRRTNTEAFF
TGTGCCAGCAGCCCCCGACGGACGAACACTGAAGCTTTCTTT
>TRBJ1-6|.|TRBV7-2|15|.
CASSRGSSDNSPLHF
TGTGCCAGCAGCAGAGGAAGTTCTGATAATTCACCCCTCCACTTT
>TRBJ2-4|.|TRBV27|16|.
CASSLSDTHAKNIQYF
TGTGCCAGCAGTTTATCAGACACACACGCCAAAAACATTCAGTACTTC
>TRBJ2-6|.|TRBV11-2|18|TRBD1
CASRQYITGVGGANVLTF
TGTGCCAGCAGACAATATATCACAGGGGTCGGTGGGGCCAACGTCCTGACTTTC
>TRBJ1-1|once|TRBV9|12|.
CASGDRNTEAFF
TGTGCCAGCGGCGACAGAAACACTGAAGCTTTCTTT
>TRBJ2-7|.|TRBV6-6|15|.
CASSYYRTLGDEQYF
TGTGCCAGCAGTTACTACAGGACTCTTGGAGACGAGCAGTACTTC
>TRBJ2-5|.|TRBV5-6|15|.
CASSLHRVGAETQYF
TGTGCCAGCAGCTTGCACAGGGTGGGGGCAGAGACCCAGTACTTC
>TRBJ1-5|.|TRBV19|13|TRBD1
CASSFLDRGDWNF
TGTGCCAGTAGTTTCCTAGACAGGGGAGATTGGAATTTT
>TRBJ1-1|.|TRBV6-5|14|TRBD1
CASRARQGGTEAFF
TGTGCCAGCAGAGCACGACAGGGGGGCACTGAAGCTTTCTTT
>TRBJ2-2|.|TRBV27|14|.
CASSSRVNTGELFF
TGTGCCAGCAGTTCCAGGGTGAACACCGGGGAGCTGTTTTTT
>TRBJ2-7|once|TRBV18|17|TRBD2
CASSPRELRGAIGEQYF
TGTGCCAGCTCACCACGGGAGTTGCGGGGGGCCATCGGCGAGCAGTACTTC
>TRBJ1-1|.|TRBV7-3|13|.
CASNRQANTEAFF
TGTGCCAGCAACAGACAGGCGAACACTGAAGCTTTCTTT
>TRBJ1-2|.|TRBV4-2|12|TRBD1
CASSQGQRGYTF
TGTGCCAGCAGCCAGGGACAGAGAGGCTACACCTTC
>TRBJ2-7|few|TRBV19|15|TRBD1
CASSYSGTGALEQYF
TGTGCCAGTAGCTATTCCGGGACAGGGGCTTTGGAGCAGTACTTC
>TRBJ2-7|.|TRBV5-1|15|TRBD1
CASSLAGTVSYEQYF
TGCGCCAGCAGCTTGGCAGGGACAGTGTCTTACGAGCAGTACTTC
>TRBJ2-7|.|TRBV12-3/TRBV12-4|13|.
CASTPGQNYEQYF
TGTGCCAGCACTCCAGGCCAGAACTACGAGCAGTACTTC
>TRBJ2-1|.|TRBV4-2|13|TRBD2
CASSPGLADEQFF
TGTGCCAGCAGCCCGGGACTAGCTGATGAGCAGTTCTTC
>TRBJ1-2|.|TRBV27|16|.
CASSLSAPSVGYGYTF
TGTGCCAGCAGTTTATCGGCACCCTCGGTGGGCTATGGCTACACCTTC
>TRBJ2-7|.|TRBV6-6|15|.
CASKVAGSLSYEQYF
TGTGCCAGCAAGGTAGCAGGATCACTCTCCTACGAGCAGTACTTC
>TRBJ2-2|few|TRBV25-1|15|TRBD1
CASSGRDSYTGELFF
TGTGCCAGCAGTGGCCGGGACAGCTACACCGGGGAGCTGTTTTTT
>TRBJ2-7|few|TRBV7-9|12|.
CASSLGVNEQYF
TGTGCCAGCAGCTTAGGGGTAAACGAGCAGTACTTC
>TRBJ2-2|.|TRBV2|12|.
CASTGDTGELFF
TGTGCCAGCACGGGGGACACCGGGGAGCTGTTTTTT
>TRBJ2-5|.|TRBV9|16|TRBD2
CASSAQERGRLETQYF
TGTGCCAGCAGCGCGCAGGAGCGGGGGCGGTTAGAGACCCAGTACTTC
>TRBJ1-1|.|TRBV5-1|15|.
CASSQRPGKDTEAFF
TGCGCCAGCAGCCAGAGACCGGGTAAGGACACTGAAGCTTTCTTT
>TRBJ2-5|once|TRBV5-4|14|.
CASSLRDTEETQYF
TGTGCCAGCAGCTTGAGGGACACCGAAGAGACCCAGTACTTC
>TRBJ2-3|.|TRBV27|15|TRBD2
CAVGWGGGRTDTQYF
TGTGCCGTTGGATGGGGCGGGGGGCGTACAGATACGCAGTATTTT
>TRBJ1-1|.|TRBV5-1|14|TRBD1
CASSETTGGTEAFF
TGCGCCAGCAGCGAGACGACAGGGGGTACTGAAGCTTTCTTT
>TRBJ1-3|.|TRBV6-5|13|TRBD1
CAGRQGAGNTIYF
TGTGCCGGCCGACAGGGAGCTGGAAACACCATATATTTT